Below, 26 T cell receptor beta chains from the same sample are listed, as sequenced in a study of molecular identifiers for immune sequencing clone quantification. TCRdb reprocessed the PCR reads via MiXCR and lists one record per CDR3 protein. The sample gives more than 300,000 distinct CDR3 sequences, roughly 23% of which show up once; 0.81% is in the top ten. The sample comprised naive CD8+ T cells from blood, with Jurkat cell RNA spiked in. Subset in this sample: FACS-sorted CD8+CD4-CCR7+CD45RA+ naive T cells. These receptors originate from a human donor in good health. Some libraries in this study had Jurkat cell RNA spiked in.

This clonotype has ten or more counts. This chain links TRBV9 with TRBJ2-5; 8 bases are a match to TRBD1. The CDR3 has 13 residues. V lost 3 bases and J lost 4; bases outside the gene matches: 2. The germline V gene encodes CDR1 SGDLS and CDR2 YYNGEE. CDR3 loop: CASSGQGLETQYF. CDR3 DNA sequence: TGTGCCAGCAGCGGACAGGGGTTAGAGACCCAGTACTTC.

This clonotype has a handful of counts. The rearrangement uses TRBV29-1 and TRBJ2-2; 7 bases are shared with TRBD2. The V segment lost 4 bases and the J segment 4 bases; nucleotides outside the gene matches: 18. The CDR3 is 18 amino acids. The V gene's germline CDR1 is SQVTM and CDR2 ANQGSEA. The DNA for the CDR3 is TGCAGCGTTGTGACCTATTTGTCGGCGGGAGATCGCACCGGGGAGCTGTTTTTT. Encoded protein: CSVVTYLSAGDRTGELFF.

This clonotype showed up many times. The chain is built from TRBV7-9 and TRBJ2-7, with 7 bases identical to TRBD2. The CDR3 is 14 amino acids. V lost 5 bases and J lost 2; bases outside the gene matches: 6. Germline loops: CDR1 SEHNR, CDR2 FQNEAQ (reference sequence). CDR3 in DNA: TGTGCCAGCAGCCAGGCGGGAGAGGCCTACGAGCAGTACTTC. Translated: CASSQAGEAYEQYF. Using reference TRBV7-9 and TRBJ2-7 for the parts outside the CDR3, the full variable domain is DTGVSQNPRHKITKRGQNVTFRCDPISEHNRLYWYRQTLGQGPEFLTYFQNEAQLEKSRLLSDRFSAERPKGSFSTLEIQRTEQGDSAMYLCASSQAGEAYEQYFGPGTRLTVT.

This clonotype was seen many times. This rearrangement joins TRBV7-3 to TRBJ2-3; 11 nucleotides agree with TRBD1. CDR3 length: 18 amino acids. Losses at the gene ends were 0 bases for V and 6 bases for J; bases not matched to a gene: 11. CDR1 is SGHTA and CDR2 is FQGTGA in the germline V gene. CDR3 nucleotide sequence: TGTGCCAGCAGCTTAACTGGGGGACAGGGGGTTTCCAGGGATACGCAGTATTTT. This sequence encodes CASSLTGGQGVSRDTQYF.

This sequence joins TRBV12-3 or TRBV12-4 and TRBJ2-1; D remains unclear. The V and J ends lost 5 bases and 8 bases respectively, with 19 bases between them. This CDR3 is built from 15 residues. In DNA, the CDR3 is TGTGCCAGCAGTCCAGACAATGAGGCCCGCGATGAGCAGTTCTTC. It codes for CASSPDNEARDEQFF.

This clonotype was detected ten times or more. CDR3 coding DNA: TGTGCCAGCAGTCAGACAGGCTCTGGGGCCAACGTCCTGACTTTC. Translating it yields CASSQTGSGANVLTF. This chain uses TRBV28 with TRBJ2-6, with D perhaps matching TRBD1 (6 bases). Trimming shortened V by 5 bases and J by 0 bases, and 8 bases separated the two germline ends. In germline, CDR1 is MDHEN, CDR2 SYDVKM. This CDR3 contains 15 residues.

The CDR3 region has the DNA TGTGCCAGCAGCCCATGGGCAGGGGGCTACGAGCAGTACTTC. It translates to CASSPWAGGYEQYF. The chain is built from TRBV11-1 and TRBJ2-7; 7 nucleotides line up with TRBD1. CDR3 length: 14 amino acids. The J segment lost 3 bases and the V segment lost 5 bases, leaving 7 bases of the junction unmatched. Germline assignment: CDR1 SGHAT and CDR2 FQDESV (reference sequence).

Notes on this clonotype: With a much larger clone just one base away, this may be a read error. V is TRBV14 and J is TRBJ1-1; unclear D gene. CDR1 and CDR2 from the germline V gene are SGHDN and FVKESK. This CDR3 is built from 16 residues. CDR3 nucleotide sequence: TGTGCCAGCAGCCAAGATGTCGCGGTACTGAACACTAAAGCTTTCTTT. Translating gives CASSQDVAVLNTKAFF.

As for this clonotype: A read error is possible here, since a much larger clone lies one base away. The CDR3, as DNA: TGTGCCAGCACCCTAGGTGGGACAGGGGTTGAAAAACTGTCTTTT. It encodes CASTLGGTGVEKLSF. The chain has TRBV28 and TRBJ1-4; 10 positions agree with TRBD1. The CDR3 is 15 amino acids. The germline CDR1 and CDR2 sequences are MDHEN and SYDVKM.

This clonotype was detected many times. The CDR3 coding sequence is TGTGCCAGCAGTTACCGGGACACCCCGTACGAGCAGTACTTC. It yields the protein CASSYRDTPYEQYF. J is TRBJ2-7 and V is TRBV27; possible D gene TRBD1, 6 bases. Germline CDR1 is MNHEY and CDR2 is SMNVEV (reference sequence). Trimming pared 4 bases from V and 4 bases from J, leaving 14 bases between. CDR3 length: 14 amino acids.

In the case of this clonotype: This sequence may be a read error, since a much larger clone differs from it by one base. The chain has TRBV5-1 and TRBJ2-5; D may correspond to TRBD1 or TRBD2 (6 bases each). Germline loops: CDR1 SGHRS, CDR2 YFSETQ. CDR3 length: 14 amino acids. CDR3 in DNA: TGCGCCAGCAGACCCGATGGGGGGCAAGAGACCCGGTACTTC. Amino acid sequence: CASRPDGGQETRYF.

The chain couples TRBV29-1 to TRBJ1-6; 7 bases are a match to TRBD1. The CDR3 has 13 residues. Germline assignment: CDR1 SQVTM and CDR2 ANQGSEA. Losses at the gene ends were 3 bases for V and 6 bases for J; bases not matched to a gene: 2. CDR3 sequence: CSVDPGGNSPLHF. CDR3 sequence (DNA): TGCAGCGTTGACCCAGGGGGTAATTCACCCCTCCACTTT.

To note about this clonotype: This sequence may be a read error, since a much larger clone differs from it by one base. The chain has TRBV29-1 and TRBJ2-6, with TRBD1 matching 7 bases. Germline lookup yields CDR1 SQVTM and CDR2 ANQGSEA. The CDR3 has 17 amino acids. The CDR3 reads CSVARDSSISGANVLAF. The CDR3 bases are TGCAGCGTTGCCCGGGACAGTTCAATCTCTGGGGCCAACGTCCTGGCTTTC.

This chain connects TRBV11-2 to TRBJ2-6; TRBD1 agrees at 10 bases. CDR1 SGHAT and CDR2 FQNNGV come from the germline V gene. CDR3 length: 17 amino acids. Trimming removed 5 bases from V and 1 base from J; junction bases left unmatched: 5. CDR3: CASSPRQGASGANVLTF. Here the CDR3 DNA reads TGTGCCAGCAGCCCACGACAGGGGGCGTCTGGGGCCAACGTCCTGACTTTC.

This clonotype was detected ten times or more. The chain carries TRBV4-1 and TRBJ1-2, with TRBD1 as a possible D gene (6 bases). V lost 2 bases and J 3 bases, leaving 13 bases between the germline ends. The CDR3 length is 15 residues. Per the germline V gene, CDR1 is MGHRA and CDR2 is YSYEKL. CDR3 sequence (DNA): TGCGCCAGCAGCCAAACGGACAGCCACTACTATGGCTACACCTTC. This codes for CASSQTDSHYYGYTF.

A remark on this clonotype: Possible read error: a much larger clone is one base away. This chain links TRBV11-2 with TRBJ2-7; D unresolved. The CDR3 sequence is 14 residues long. The germline V gene encodes CDR1 SGHAT and CDR2 FQNNGV. The CDR3 DNA is TGTGCCAGCAGCTTATCGGGTGAGGCCTACGAGCGGTACTTC. Translating gives CASSLSGEAYERYF.

Notes on this clonotype: This sequence may be a read error, since a much larger clone differs from it by one base. This chain joins TRBV7-9 and TRBJ1-1; possibly TRBD1 for D (6 bases). The CDR3 is 14 amino acids. Germline V gives CDR1 SEHNR, CDR2 FQNEAQ (reference sequence). The CDR3 DNA sequence: TGTGTCAGCAGCACAGGGACAAGAGACACTGAAGCTTTCTTT. This translates into CVSSTGTRDTEAFF.

The chain couples TRBV30 to TRBJ2-5; TRBD1 aligns across 7 bases. The CDR3 runs 15 residues. V lost 0 bases, J lost 1 base, and 5 bases stayed unmatched. Germline-derived CDR1 and CDR2 are GTSNPN and SVGIG (reference sequence). The CDR3 nucleotides are TGTGCCTGGAGTGTTGGGACAGAAGCCCAAGAGACCCAGTACTTC. This translates into CAWSVGTEAQETQYF.

This clonotype was recorded at least ten times. The chain uses TRBV5-1 and TRBJ2-3; D may match TRBD1 or TRBD2 (5 bases each). Trimming stripped 3 bases from V and 0 bases from J, with 23 bases between. The CDR3 runs to 19 residues. Germline V gene data show CDR1 as SGHRS and CDR2 as YFSETQ. DNA of the CDR3: TGCGCCAGCAGCTCGCCATCCTGGGACGGGCCGACGAGCACAGATACGCAGTATTTT. This sequence encodes CASSSPSWDGPTSTDTQYF.

This clonotype came up many times. The CDR3 sequence is CASSFPPGTGNTEAFF. In DNA form, the CDR3 reads TGTGCCAGCAGCTTCCCACCCGGGACAGGGAACACTGAAGCTTTCTTT. The V call is TRBV5-6, the J call TRBJ1-1; 8 nucleotides match TRBD1. The germline V gene encodes CDR1 SGHDT and CDR2 YYEEEE. The CDR3 length is 16 residues. V was pared by 2 bases and J by 1 base, with 7 bases of the junction left unmatched.

Regarding this clonotype: A read error may produce the germline difference seen at one junction end. This rearrangement joins TRBV19 to TRBJ1-1; D ambiguous. Germline-derived CDR1 and CDR2 are LNHDA and SQIVND (reference sequence). The CDR3 spans 14 residues. The CDR3 sequence is CAGSLGSMNTEAFF. In DNA, the CDR3 is TGTGCCGGTAGTCTAGGGTCTATGAACACTGAAGCTTTCTTT. Complete variable domain (other parts from reference TRBV19 and TRBJ1-1): DGGITQSPKYLFRKEGQNVTLSCEQNLNHDAMYWYRQDPGQGLRLIYYSQIVNDFQKGDIAEGYSVSREKKESFPLTVTSAQKNPTAFYLCAGSLGSMNTEAFFGQGTRLTVV.

In its sample, this clonotype was seen many times. The genes are TRBV30 and TRBJ2-7, with a tentative D call TRBD1 (6 bases). Per the germline V gene, CDR1 is GTSNPN and CDR2 is SVGIG (reference sequence). V was pared by 2 bases and J by 3 bases, with 17 bases between. The CDR3 extends over 15 amino acids. CDR3 loop: CAWSLPQGNIYEQYF. The CDR3 DNA reads as TGTGCCTGGAGTTTGCCACAGGGAAATATCTACGAGCAGTACTTC.

The table lists this clonotype with a count of one. The gene calls are TRBV27 and TRBJ2-1, with no clear D. CDR3 length: 14 amino acids. With 6 bases removed from V and 2 bases from J, the gap between germline ends came to 11 bases. CDR1 is MNHEY, CDR2 SMNVEV, per germline (reference sequence). The CDR3 DNA reads TGTGCCAGCAGACCTCCCGAACCCTACAATGAGCAGTTCTTC. Its protein product is CASRPPEPYNEQFF.

This clonotype was recorded many times. The chain uses TRBV19 and TRBJ2-5, with TRBD2 matching 8 bases. The germline gives CDR1 LNHDA, CDR2 SQIVND (reference sequence). The CDR3 runs 16 residues. V trimming: 3 bases; J trimming: 4 bases; junction bases outside the gene matches: 10. The CDR3 region has the DNA TGTGCCAGTAGTATTCTCGGTAGCGGGACATCAGAGACCCAGTACTTC. Translation gives CASSILGSGTSETQYF.

This clonotype was seen at least ten times. The V and J genes are TRBV23-1 and TRBJ2-3, with D possibly TRBD1 on 6 matching bases. TRBV23-1 is an ORF, with its function uncertain. The CDR3 extends over 14 amino acids. With 7 bases removed from V and 5 bases from J, the gap between germline ends came to 16 bases. CDR3 coding DNA: TGCGCCAGCACAGGTGATCAGGGGAGAGATACGCAGTATTTT. This codes for CASTGDQGRDTQYF.

V is TRBV11-2 and J is TRBJ2-7; possible D gene TRBD2, 5 bases. With 5 bases removed from V and 7 bases from J, the gap between germline ends came to 15 bases. This CDR3 contains 13 residues. Looked up from germline, CDR1 is SGHAT and CDR2 is FQNNGV. CDR3 bases: TGTGCCAGCAGCGCGGACTTACCGGGGGAGCAGTACTTC. It codes for CASSADLPGEQYF.